Ten or more counts support the clone carrying this T cell receptor (beta chain). This CDR3 has 14 amino acids. CDR1 is MNHEY and CDR2 is SVGAGI in the germline V gene. The V gene end was trimmed by 7 bases and the J gene end by 4 bases; junction bases not matched to a gene: 6. Transcripts of RNA were the source for amplifying TCR beta CDR3 regions. RT-PCR in the first round used HTBI primers; a second-round multiplex PCR followed. TCRdb reanalysed the multiplex PCR reads using MiXCR and keeps one entry per CDR3 protein. Of about 370,000 distinct CDR3 sequences in the sample, roughly 17% were seen once. The data stem from a study of Graves' ophthalmopathy and Graves' hyperthyroidism.

The J gene is TRBJ2-7, the V gene TRBV6-5; 11 bases are a match to TRBD2. The sequence came from an adult woman with stable Graves' hyperthyroidism. The sample consisted of peripheral blood. In nucleotides, the CDR3 is TGTGCCAGCACCTTAGCGGGAGGGGTATACGAGCAGTACTTC. This encodes CASTLAGGVYEQYF.